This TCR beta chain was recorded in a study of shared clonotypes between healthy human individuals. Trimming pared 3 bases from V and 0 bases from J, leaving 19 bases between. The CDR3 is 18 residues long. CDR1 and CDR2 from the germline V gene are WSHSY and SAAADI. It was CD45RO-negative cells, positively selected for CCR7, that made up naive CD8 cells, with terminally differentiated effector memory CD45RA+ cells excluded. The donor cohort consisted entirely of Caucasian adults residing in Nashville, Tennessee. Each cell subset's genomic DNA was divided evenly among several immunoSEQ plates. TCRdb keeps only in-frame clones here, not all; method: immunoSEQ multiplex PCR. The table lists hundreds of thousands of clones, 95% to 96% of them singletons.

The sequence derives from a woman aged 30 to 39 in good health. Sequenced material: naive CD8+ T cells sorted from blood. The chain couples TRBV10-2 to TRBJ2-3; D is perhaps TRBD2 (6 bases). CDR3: CASSDRDRAGSSTDTQYF. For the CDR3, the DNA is TGCGCCAGCAGTGATCGGGATCGTGCGGGGTCTAGCACAGATACGCAGTATTTT.